Reported below is one TCR beta chain. The antigen is not known. This entry is derived from a study of T cells expressing NK-cell markers. The wider study: Sorted CD3+CD56-NKG2C+, CD3+CD56+NKG2C- and CD3+CD56+NKG2C+ T cells were the source of the TCR beta repertoires. Whole-study results and caveats: The CD3+CD56-NKG2C+ fraction of a few donors was likewise dominated by these clonotypes.

The CDR3 length is 13 residues. CDR1 and CDR2 (germline): MDHEN, SYDVKM. One entry per CDR3 protein, without DNA, is what TCRdb gives after re-calling the 5' RACE reads. Its listing shows roughly 350,000 distinct CDR3 sequences. The TCR was taken from a man between 18 and 69 years old in good health. Specimen: blood T cells: a sorted CD56 or NKG2C T cell subset, CD4+ or CD8+ T cells, or bulk PBMC T cells (not recorded which). The chain recombines TRBV28 with TRBJ2-7; TCRdb reports TRBD1, a call that lacks DNA to check it against. CDR3 loop: CASIRRGFSEQYF.